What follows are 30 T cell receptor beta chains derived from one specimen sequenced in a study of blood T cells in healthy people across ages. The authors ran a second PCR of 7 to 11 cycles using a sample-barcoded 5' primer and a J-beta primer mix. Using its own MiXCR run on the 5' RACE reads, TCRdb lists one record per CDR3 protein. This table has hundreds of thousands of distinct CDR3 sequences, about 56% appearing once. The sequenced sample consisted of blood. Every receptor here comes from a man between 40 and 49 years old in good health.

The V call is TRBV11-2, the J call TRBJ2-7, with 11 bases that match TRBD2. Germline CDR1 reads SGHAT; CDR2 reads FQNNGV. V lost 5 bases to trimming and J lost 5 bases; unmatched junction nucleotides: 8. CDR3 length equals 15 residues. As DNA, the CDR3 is TGTGCCAGCAGCCCGCGGACTAGCGGGCCTGACGAGCAGTACTTC. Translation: CASSPRTSGPDEQYF.

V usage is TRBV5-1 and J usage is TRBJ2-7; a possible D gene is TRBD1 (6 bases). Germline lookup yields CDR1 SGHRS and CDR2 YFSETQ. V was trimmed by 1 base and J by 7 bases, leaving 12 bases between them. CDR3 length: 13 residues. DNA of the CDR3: TGCGCCAGCAGCTTGACCCACAGGGATGAGCAGTACTTC. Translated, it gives CASSLTHRDEQYF.

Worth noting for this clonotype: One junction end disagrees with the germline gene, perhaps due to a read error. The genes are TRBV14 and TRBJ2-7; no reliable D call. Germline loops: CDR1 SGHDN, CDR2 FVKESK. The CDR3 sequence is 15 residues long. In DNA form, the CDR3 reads TGTGCCAACAGCTATGACTGGCGCCCGGACTACGAGCAGTACTTC. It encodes CANSYDWRPDYEQYF.

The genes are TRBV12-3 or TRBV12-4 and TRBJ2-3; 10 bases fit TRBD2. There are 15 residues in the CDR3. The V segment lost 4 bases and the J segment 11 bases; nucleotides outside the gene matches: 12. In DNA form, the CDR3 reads TGTGCCAGCAGTTCCACTAGCGGGAAAGCAGATGTGCAGTATTTT. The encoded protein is CASSSTSGKADVQYF.

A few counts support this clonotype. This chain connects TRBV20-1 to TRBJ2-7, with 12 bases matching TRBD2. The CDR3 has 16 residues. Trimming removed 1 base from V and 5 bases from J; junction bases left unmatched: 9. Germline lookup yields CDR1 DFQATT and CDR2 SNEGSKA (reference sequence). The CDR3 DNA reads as TGCAGTGCTAGAGTTATAACTAGCGGGAGGTACAACGAGCAGTACTTC. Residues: CSARVITSGRYNEQYF.

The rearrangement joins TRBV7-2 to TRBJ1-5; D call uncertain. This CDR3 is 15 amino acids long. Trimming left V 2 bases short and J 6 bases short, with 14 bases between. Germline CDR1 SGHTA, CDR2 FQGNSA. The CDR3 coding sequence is TGTGCCAGCAGCTTATCTTTCCAAACAAGTCAGCCCCAGCATTTT. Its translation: CASSLSFQTSQPQHF.

CDR3 sequence: CSARDPTSPYQETQYF. The CDR3 bases are TGCAGTGCTAGAGATCCGACTAGCCCGTACCAAGAGACCCAGTACTTC. This chain connects TRBV20-1 to TRBJ2-5, with 7 nucleotides matching TRBD2. CDR3 size: 16 residues. The V gene's germline CDR1 is DFQATT and CDR2 SNEGSKA (reference sequence). V lost 0 bases and J lost 0; bases outside the gene matches: 7.

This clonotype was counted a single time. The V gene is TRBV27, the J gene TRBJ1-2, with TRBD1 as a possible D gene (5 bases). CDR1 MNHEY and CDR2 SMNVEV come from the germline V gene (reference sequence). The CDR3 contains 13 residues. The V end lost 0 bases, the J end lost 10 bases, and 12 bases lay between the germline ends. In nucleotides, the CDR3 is TGTGCCAGCAGTTTATCGATCAGGGCTGACTACACCTTC. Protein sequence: CASSLSIRADYTF.

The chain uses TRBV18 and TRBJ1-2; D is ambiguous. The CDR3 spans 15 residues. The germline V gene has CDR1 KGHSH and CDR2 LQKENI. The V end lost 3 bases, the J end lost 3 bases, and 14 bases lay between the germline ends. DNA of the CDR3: TGTGCCAGCTCACCGTCCGGATCGGAGGACTATGGCTACACCTTC. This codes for CASSPSGSEDYGYTF.

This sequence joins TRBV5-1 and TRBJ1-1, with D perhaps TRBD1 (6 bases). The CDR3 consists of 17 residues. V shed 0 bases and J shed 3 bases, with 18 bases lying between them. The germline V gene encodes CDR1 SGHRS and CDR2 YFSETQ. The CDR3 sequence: CASSLGSGVSGDTEAFF. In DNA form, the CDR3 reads TGCGCCAGCAGCTTGGGGTCAGGGGTATCGGGGGACACTGAAGCTTTCTTT.

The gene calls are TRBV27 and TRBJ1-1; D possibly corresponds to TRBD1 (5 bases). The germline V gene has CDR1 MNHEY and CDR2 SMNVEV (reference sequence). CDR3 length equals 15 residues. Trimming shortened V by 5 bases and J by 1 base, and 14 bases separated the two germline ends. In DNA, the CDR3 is TGTGCCAGCAGTCCCCGGGAGGGACCGAACACTGAAGCTTTCTTT. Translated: CASSPREGPNTEAFF.

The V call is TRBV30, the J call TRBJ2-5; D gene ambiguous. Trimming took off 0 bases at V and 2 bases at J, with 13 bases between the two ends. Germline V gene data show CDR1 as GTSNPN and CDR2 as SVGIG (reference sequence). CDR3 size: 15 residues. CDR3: CAWSVLRSTQETQYF. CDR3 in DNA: TGTGCCTGGAGTGTACTGCGGAGTACTCAAGAGACCCAGTACTTC.

The CDR3 protein is CASIAGSLRTGELFF. CDR3 DNA: TGTGCCAGTATCGCGGGAAGTCTGAGGACCGGGGAGCTGTTTTTT. The V call is TRBV28, the J call TRBJ2-2; D possibly corresponds to TRBD2 (6 bases). The germline V and J ends were trimmed by 9 bases and 5 bases, with 19 bases remaining between them. This CDR3 region has 15 residues. Germline CDR1 is MDHEN and CDR2 is SYDVKM.

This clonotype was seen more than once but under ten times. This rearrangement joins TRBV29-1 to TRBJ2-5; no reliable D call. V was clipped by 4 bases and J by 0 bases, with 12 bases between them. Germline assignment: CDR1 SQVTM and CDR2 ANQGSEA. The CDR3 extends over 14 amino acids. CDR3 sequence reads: CSVVRQLNQETQYF. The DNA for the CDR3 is TGCAGCGTTGTGAGGCAGCTTAACCAAGAGACCCAGTACTTC.

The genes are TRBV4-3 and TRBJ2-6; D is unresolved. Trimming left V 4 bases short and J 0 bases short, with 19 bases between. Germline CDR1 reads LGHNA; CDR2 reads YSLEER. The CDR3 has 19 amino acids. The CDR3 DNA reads TGCGCCAGCAGCCCGACGGTCGCCTCAGTATTCTCTGGGGCCAACGTCCTGACTTTC. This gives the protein CASSPTVASVFSGANVLTF.

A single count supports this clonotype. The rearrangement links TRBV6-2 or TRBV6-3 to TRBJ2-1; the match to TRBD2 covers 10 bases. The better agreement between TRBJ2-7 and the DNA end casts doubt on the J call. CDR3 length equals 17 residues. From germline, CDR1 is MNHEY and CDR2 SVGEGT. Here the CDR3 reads CASSRRTSGTSYNEQYF. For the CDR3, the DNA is TGTGCCAGCAGTAGACGGACTAGCGGTACCTCCTACAATGAGCAGTACTTC.

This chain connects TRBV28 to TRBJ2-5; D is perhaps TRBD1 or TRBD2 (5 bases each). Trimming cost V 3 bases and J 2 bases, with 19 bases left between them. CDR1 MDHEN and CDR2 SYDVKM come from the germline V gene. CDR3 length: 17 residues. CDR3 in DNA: TGTGCCAGCAGTTTCAGGGTCGGGGTGGAAGGGCAAGAGACCCAGTACTTC. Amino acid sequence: CASSFRVGVEGQETQYF. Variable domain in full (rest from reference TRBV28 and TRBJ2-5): DVKVTQSSRYLVKRTGEKVFLECVQDMDHENMFWYRQDPGLGLRLIYFSYDVKMKEKGDIPEGYSVSREKKERFSLILESASTNQTSMYLCASSFRVGVEGQETQYFGPGTRLLVL.

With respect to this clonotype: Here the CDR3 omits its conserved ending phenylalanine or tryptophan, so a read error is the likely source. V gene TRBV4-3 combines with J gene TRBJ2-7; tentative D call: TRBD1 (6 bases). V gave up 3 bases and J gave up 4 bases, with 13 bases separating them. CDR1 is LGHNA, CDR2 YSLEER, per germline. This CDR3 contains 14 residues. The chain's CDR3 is CASSQDQGPYEQYS. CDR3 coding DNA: TGCGCCAGCAGCCAGGACCAGGGGCCATACGAGCAGTACTCC.

The CDR3 loop reads CASRASTGDIQYF. CDR3 nucleotides: TGTGCCAGCAGGGCCTCAACGGGAGACATTCAGTACTTC. This sequence joins TRBV7-3 and TRBJ2-4; the D gene is possibly TRBD2 (6 bases). The CDR3 has 13 amino acids. V was shortened by 6 bases and J by 8 bases, with 14 bases between the two germline ends. Looked up from germline, CDR1 is SGHTA and CDR2 is FQGTGA.

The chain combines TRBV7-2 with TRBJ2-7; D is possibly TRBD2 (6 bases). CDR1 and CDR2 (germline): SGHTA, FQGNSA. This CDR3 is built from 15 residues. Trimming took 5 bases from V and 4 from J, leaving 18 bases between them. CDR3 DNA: TGTGCCAGCAGCCCCCCGGGGGTCCGGGGGTACGAGCAGTACTTC. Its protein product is CASSPPGVRGYEQYF. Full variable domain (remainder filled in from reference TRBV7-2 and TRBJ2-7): GAGVSQSPSNKVTEKGKDVELRCDPISGHTALYWYRQSLGQGLEFLIYFQGNSAPDKSGLPSDRFSAERTGGSVSTLTIQRTQQEDSAVYLCASSPPGVRGYEQYFGPGTRLTVT.

The CDR3 loop reads CASSGTSGDYEQYF. In DNA form, the CDR3 reads TGCGCCAGCAGCGGGACTAGCGGAGACTACGAGCAGTACTTC. V is TRBV5-1 and J is TRBJ2-7, with 11 bases matching TRBD2. The junction had 3 bases not matched to a gene; V was cut back by 4 bases and J by 3 bases. The length of the CDR3 is 14 residues. Per the germline V gene, CDR1 is SGHRS and CDR2 is YFSETQ.

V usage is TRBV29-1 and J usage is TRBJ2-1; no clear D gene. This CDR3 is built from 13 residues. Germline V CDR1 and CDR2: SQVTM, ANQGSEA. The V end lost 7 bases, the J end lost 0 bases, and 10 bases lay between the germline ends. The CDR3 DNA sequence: TGCAGCGCCTCCCCGATCTCCTACAATGAGCAGTTCTTC. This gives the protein CSASPISYNEQFF.

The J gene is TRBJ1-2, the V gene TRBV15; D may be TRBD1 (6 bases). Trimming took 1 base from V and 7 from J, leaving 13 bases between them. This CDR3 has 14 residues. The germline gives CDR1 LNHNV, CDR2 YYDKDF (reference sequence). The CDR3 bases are TGTGCCACCAGCAGAGGCCGGACAGAGGTTGGCTACACCTTC. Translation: CATSRGRTEVGYTF. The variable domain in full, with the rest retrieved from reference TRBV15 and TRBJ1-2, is DAMVIQNPRYQVTQFGKPVTLSCSQTLNHNVMYWYQQKSSQAPKLLFHYYDKDFNNEADTPDNFQSRRPNTSFCFLDIRSPGLGDTAMYLCATSRGRTEVGYTFGSGTRLTVV.

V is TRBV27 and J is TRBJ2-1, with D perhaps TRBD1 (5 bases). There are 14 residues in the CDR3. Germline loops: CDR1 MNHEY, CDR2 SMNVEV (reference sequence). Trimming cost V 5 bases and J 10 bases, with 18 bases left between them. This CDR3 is CASSQTRQSYEQFF. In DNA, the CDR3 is TGTGCCAGCAGTCAAACAAGACAGAGCTACGAGCAGTTCTTC.

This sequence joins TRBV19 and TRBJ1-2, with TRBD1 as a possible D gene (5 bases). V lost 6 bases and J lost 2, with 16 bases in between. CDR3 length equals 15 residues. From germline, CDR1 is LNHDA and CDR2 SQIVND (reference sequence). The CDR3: CASSPGRGANYGYTF. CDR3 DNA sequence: TGTGCCAGTAGCCCCGGAAGAGGGGCCAACTATGGCTACACCTTC.

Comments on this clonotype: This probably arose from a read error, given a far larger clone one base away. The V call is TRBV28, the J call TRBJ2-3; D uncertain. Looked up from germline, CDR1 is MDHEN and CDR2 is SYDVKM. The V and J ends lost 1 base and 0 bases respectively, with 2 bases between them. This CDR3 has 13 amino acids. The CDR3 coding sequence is TGTGCCAGCAGTTTATTTAGCACAGATACGCAGTATTTT. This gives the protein CASSLFSTDTQYF.

In nucleotides, the CDR3 is TGTGCCAGCAGCCAAGAAGACGAGAAGCAGCATTTT. It codes for CASSQEDEKQHF. The chain employs TRBV3-1 and TRBJ1-5; no definite D call. With 0 bases removed from V and 13 bases from J, the gap between germline ends came to 10 bases. Germline V gene data show CDR1 as LGHDT and CDR2 as YNNKEL (reference sequence). This CDR3 has 12 residues.

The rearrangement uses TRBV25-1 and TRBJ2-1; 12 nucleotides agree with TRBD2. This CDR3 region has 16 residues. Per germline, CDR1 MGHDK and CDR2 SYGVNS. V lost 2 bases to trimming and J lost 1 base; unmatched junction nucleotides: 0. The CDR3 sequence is CASSEGTSGSYNEQFF. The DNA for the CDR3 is TGTGCCAGCAGTGAAGGGACTAGCGGGTCCTACAATGAGCAGTTCTTC.

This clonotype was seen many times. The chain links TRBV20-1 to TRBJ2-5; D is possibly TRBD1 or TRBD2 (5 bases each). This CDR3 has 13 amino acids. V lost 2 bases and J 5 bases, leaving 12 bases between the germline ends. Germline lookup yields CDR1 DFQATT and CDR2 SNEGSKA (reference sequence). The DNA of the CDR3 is TGCAGTGCTAGATTCGTTGGGGGTGAGACCCAGTACTTC. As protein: CSARFVGGETQYF.

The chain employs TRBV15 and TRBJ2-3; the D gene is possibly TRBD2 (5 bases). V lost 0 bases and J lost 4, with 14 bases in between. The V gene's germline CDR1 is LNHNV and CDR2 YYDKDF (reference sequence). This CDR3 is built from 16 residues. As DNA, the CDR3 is TGTGCCACCAGCAGAGAGTTCGAGGGCCGCGCAGATACGCAGTATTTT. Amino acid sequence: CATSREFEGRADTQYF.